This TCR beta chain was identified in a study of metastatic and nonmetastatic thyroid tumors. About the research overall: The comparison covered peripheral blood and tumor or nodule tissue in malignant and benign thyroid patients. The study, taken as a whole, reports: Malignant tumors reportedly showed significantly higher TCR beta diversity than benign nodules in both blood and tumor.

The entire patient cohort was treatment-naive prior to thyroid surgery. The CDR3 is made up of 18 amino acids. V lost 7 bases, J lost 2 bases, and 25 bases lay in between. Germline loops: CDR1 PRHDT, CDR2 FYEKMQ (reference sequence). Original processing notes: Using the CDR3 differences seen across clinicopathological groups, the authors built a distant-metastasis classifier for papillary thyroid cancer, which was meant to discriminate distant-metastatic patients. TCRdb called clones again from the PCR reads with MiXCR. TCRdb, not the authors, supplied the V and J calls. This sample has about 93,000 clones, with over 9.5% found just once. On this clone: As yet, its antigen is unknown.

This chain connects TRBV13 to TRBJ2-3; D tentatively reads TRBD1 or TRBD2 (5 bases each). This receptor was identified in a female donor with papillary thyroid cancer or a benign thyroid nodule (not recorded which). Some clones in this sample may be carry-over from other donors' samples. The sequenced sample was blood. The CDR3 nucleotides read TGTGCCAGCACCACTTCCCCACTAGAGGGGTCGGACACAGATACGCAGTATTTT. Protein sequence: CASTTSPLEGSDTDTQYF.